This TCR beta chain was recorded in a study of blood T cell repertoires in COVID-19. Measured with immunoSEQ multiplex PCR; TCRdb has only the in-frame clones, and not every one. The sample has about 75,000 clones, roughly 87% seen once. This clone is labeled as medium-sized (0.01 to 0.1%). The source of this sequence is a woman between 50 and 59 years old with acute or convalescent COVID-19. The sequenced material came from peripheral blood.

The CDR3 protein is CASSLGQKAFF. The CDR3 DNA reads TGTGCCAGCAGCTTGGGGCAGAAAGCTTTCTTT. The rearrangement links TRBV7-9 to TRBJ1-1, with a tentative D call TRBD1 (5 bases). Germline V gene data show CDR1 as SEHNR and CDR2 as FQNEAQ (reference sequence). The CDR3 covers 11 residues. Deletions cut 3 bases from V and 9 bases from J, with 8 bases between.